This T cell receptor beta chain was identified in a study of OX40 agonist ivuxolimab in advanced cancers. Study-level information: The mean age was 60 years, ranging from about 23 to 85, with under 90% of participants male.

TCRdb's table, derived via immunoSEQ multiplex PCR, lists solely in-frame clones and lacks some. The sample carries tens of thousands of clones, around 85% recorded once. Study observations and caveats: More expanded clones were found, on average, in CD8+ than in CD4+ T cells. The study observed clonal expansion of CD4+ and CD8+ blood T cells by week 6 at 0.1 to 3.0 mg/kg.

The germline V gene has CDR1 SGHNT and CDR2 YENEEA. The V end was cut by 0 bases, the J end by 10 bases, with 6 bases between. This CDR3 is 11 amino acids long. Blood sampling was done at baseline, cycle 4 day 1, and cycle 7 day 1. Concerning this clone itself: Antigen specificity is unknown.

This TCR came from an adult with an advanced solid tumor such as melanoma, head and neck, liver or kidney cancer. V usage is TRBV11-3 and J usage is TRBJ1-1; no reliable D call. The material was CD4+ or CD8+ T cells sorted from blood, obtained in a trial of the OX40 agonist ivuxolimab. CDR3 DNA sequence: TGTGCCAGCAGCTTAGAAACTAGAGCTTTCTTT. Translation: CASSLETRAFF.